Listed below are T cell receptor beta chains from one sample, sequenced in a study of blood T cells in healthy people across ages. TCRdb used MiXCR to reprocess the 5' RACE reads, holding one entry per CDR3 protein. The sample has 500,000 to 550,000 distinct CDR3 sequences; 24% are singletons. The same sample was also studied in work on T cells of mothers and their children.

The sequenced material came from blood. These receptor sequences come from a boy between 10 and 17 years old in good health. CDR3s include the opening cysteine and the closing phenylalanine or tryptophan. The D gene is left open where the match is weak. Not every row has a clone size; where given, it reads once, few, many or a size class.

CASSLGFRAPLHF	TGTGCCAGCAGCTTAGGGTTTCGAGCACCCCTCCACTTT	TRBJ1-6	13	few	-	TRBV7-2
CASSFGADHNSPLHF	TGTGCCAGCAGTTTTGGGGCCGACCATAATTCACCCCTCCACTTT	TRBJ1-6	15	-	-	TRBV28
CSAMGGTKGGTQYF	TGCAGTGCTATGGGCGGGACTAAGGGAGGGACCCAGTACTTC	TRBJ2-5	14	-	TRBD2	TRBV20-1
CASSFVSGRTDTQYF	TGTGCCAGCAGCTTCGTTAGCGGGCGCACAGATACGCAGTATTTT	TRBJ2-3	15	-	TRBD2	TRBV5-4
CASSEMRTGTSTDTQYF	TGCGCCAGCAGCGAGATGAGAACGGGAACTAGCACAGATACGCAGTATTTT	TRBJ2-3	17	few	-	TRBV5-1
CASSLGLAEYQETQYF	TGTGCCAGCAGCTTAGGATTAGCGGAGTACCAAGAGACCCAGTACTTC	TRBJ2-5	16	many	-	TRBV11-1
CASSLDSRTAGDTQYF	TGCGCCAGCAGCTTGGACTCACGGACAGCCGGAGATACGCAGTATTTT	TRBJ2-3	16	few	-	TRBV5-1
CASSLGQGATNEKLFF	TGTGCCAGCAGTTTGGGACAGGGGGCAACTAATGAAAAACTGTTTTTT	TRBJ1-4	16	many	TRBD1	TRBV28
CSARHHPTNLGTSGPYEQYF	TGCAGTGCTAGACATCATCCGACCAACCTAGGGACTAGCGGACCCTACGAGCAGTACTTC	TRBJ2-7	20	-	TRBD2	TRBV20-1
CSASREDSYGYTF	TGCAGTGCTAGTAGGGAGGACAGCTATGGCTACACCTTC	TRBJ1-2	13	-	-	TRBV20-1
CASSSRISGANVLTF	TGTGCCAGCAGTTCGCGGATCTCTGGGGCCAACGTCCTGACTTTC	TRBJ2-6	15	-	-	TRBV6-5
CASSPRTGKTYEQYF	TGTGCCAGCAGTCCTAGGACAGGGAAGACCTACGAGCAGTACTTC	TRBJ2-7	15	-	TRBD1	TRBV28
CATSDYRGLAGDNEQFF	TGTGCCACCAGTGACTACCGCGGACTAGCGGGAGACAATGAGCAGTTCTTC	TRBJ2-1	17	-	TRBD2	TRBV24-1
CATKGTGVHEQYF	TGTGCCACCAAAGGGACAGGGGTTCACGAGCAGTACTTC	TRBJ2-7	13	-	TRBD1	TRBV10-3
CASSLSRGQGQETQYF	TGTGCCAGCAGCTTATCAAGGGGGCAGGGTCAAGAGACCCAGTACTTC	TRBJ2-5	16	-	TRBD1	TRBV7-2
CASSLGVALGETQYF	TGTGCCAGCAGCTTGGGGGTAGCCCTGGGAGAGACCCAGTACTTC	TRBJ2-5	15	few	-	TRBV7-2
CASRQDREETQYF	TGTGCCAGCAGACAGGACAGGGAAGAGACCCAGTACTTC	TRBJ2-5	13	few	TRBD1	TRBV6-5
CASTGHYNSPLHF	TGTGCCAGCACCGGACATTATAATTCACCCCTCCACTTT	TRBJ1-6	13	-	-	TRBV7-2
CASSTVEYEKLFF	TGTGCCAGCTCGACAGTGGAATACGAAAAACTGTTTTTT	TRBJ1-4	13	few	-	TRBV28
CASSSTPEYQETQYF	TGCGCCAGCAGCTCCACCCCAGAGTACCAAGAGACCCAGTACTTC	TRBJ2-5	15	-	-	TRBV5-1
CAISDFGRVRGGGETQYF	TGTGCCATCAGTGACTTCGGGCGGGTTAGAGGGGGCGGTGAGACCCAGTACTTC	TRBJ2-5	18	-	TRBD1	TRBV10-3
CASSPGQGQPQHF	TGTGCCAGCAGTCCGGGACAGGGGCAGCCCCAGCATTTT	TRBJ1-5	13	few	TRBD1	TRBV6-1
CASSQDGTGNQPRHF	TGTGCCAGCAGCCAAGATGGGACAGGCAATCAGCCCCGGCATTTT	TRBJ1-5	15	few	TRBD1	TRBV3-1
CASSQGWGSEQYF	TGCGCCAGCAGCCAAGGTTGGGGTAGCGAGCAGTACTTC	TRBJ2-7	13	many	-	TRBV4-3
CASSLDFLETQYF	TGCGCCAGCAGCTTGGATTTTCTGGAGACCCAGTACTTC	TRBJ2-5	13	-	-	TRBV5-1
CASSLASRVENIQYF	TGTGCCAGCAGCTTAGCAAGCAGGGTGGAAAACATTCAGTACTTC	TRBJ2-4	15	few	-	TRBV7-2